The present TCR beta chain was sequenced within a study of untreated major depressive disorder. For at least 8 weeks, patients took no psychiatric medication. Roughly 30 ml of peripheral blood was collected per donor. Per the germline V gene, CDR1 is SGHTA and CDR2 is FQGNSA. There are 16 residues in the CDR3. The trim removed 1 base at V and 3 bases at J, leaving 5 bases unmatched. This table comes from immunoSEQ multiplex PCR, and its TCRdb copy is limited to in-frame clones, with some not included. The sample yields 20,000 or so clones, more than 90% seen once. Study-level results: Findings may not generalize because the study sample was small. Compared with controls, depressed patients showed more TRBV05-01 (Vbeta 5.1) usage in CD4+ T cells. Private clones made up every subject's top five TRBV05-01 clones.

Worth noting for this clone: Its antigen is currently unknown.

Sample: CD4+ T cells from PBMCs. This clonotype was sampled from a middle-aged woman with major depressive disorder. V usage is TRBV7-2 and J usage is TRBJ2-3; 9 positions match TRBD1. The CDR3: CASSLVADRGTDTQYF. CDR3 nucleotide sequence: TGTGCCAGCAGCTTAGTGGCGGACAGGGGAACAGATACGCAGTATTTT.